This TCR delta chain comes out of a study of delta chains in infants with herpesvirus infections (dated by TCRdb to the early 2020s). Regarding the complete study: From birth, the study prospectively followed a Ugandan infant birth cohort to characterize gammadelta T cell responses to primary cytomegalovirus (CMV) infection. In infants who were infected with CMV after birth, the study searched for a public fetal Vdelta1/Vgamma8 gammadelta TCR clonotype. From PBMC, gammadelta TCRs were sequenced for 15 to 20 CMV-infected infants (one congenitally infected) and several CMV-uninfected infants who had sufficient sample available. By approximate age, the infant blood samples fell into groups of 1.5, 4, 8 and 12 months. Previously published Belgian fetal and cord blood gammadelta TCR data were included only for comparison and were not generated in this cohort. What the study reported, not specific to this receptor: The public Vdelta1 clonotype was detected in about 20% of the 18 CMV-infected infants, namely three infected postnatally before 120 days of age and the congenitally infected infant. Public-clonotype frequency among Vdelta1 cells appeared to correlate inversely with age at infection and decayed rapidly, seemingly not persisting beyond two to three months. In CMV-uninfected infants, the public clonotype might still be present but below the detection limit. The public clonotype was found only at the first time point after infection and was absent in uninfected infants and in those infected after 120 days. A small sample size and the lack of race- or environment-matched controls were noted by the authors, because CMV is acquired by nearly all Ugandans before adulthood.

Relative to germline, V is 1 base shorter and J is 3 bases shorter, with 30 bases between their ends. The CDR3 contains 21 residues, cysteine and phenylalanine counted. Here the CDR3 DNA is all that survives: 63 bases in frame from base 1. The germline V gene provides CDR1 TSWWSYY and CDR2 QGS. Pregnant women receiving prenatal care in Kampala, Uganda, were recruited, and the infants of these women were enrolled, with documentation of maternal HIV status required. Home visits to families took place weekly, and collection of infant clinical information, oral swabs and peripheral blood began at 6 weeks of age and was repeated every 4 months after that. Blood was drawn into heparin tubes, and PBMC were separated by Ficoll-Paque density gradient centrifugation and then cryopreserved. Library creation used RT-PCR. PBMC RNA was reverse transcribed with SuperScript II using gamma-chain- and delta-chain-specific primers to generate TCR cDNA. Purification of cDNA was performed with AMPure XP beads, after which the cDNA was amplified and indexed with Illumina adapters by means of the Nextera XT Index Kit. Sequencing of gammadelta TCR libraries was carried out on an Illumina MiSeq using a V2 300-cycle kit. From the authors' description of their analysis: Using MiXCR v2.1.12, CDR3 sequences were assembled, and reads were mapped onto D, J and V genes obtained from GenBank. VDJtools v1.2.1 was used to perform repertoire analyses of the CDR3 clonotypes. Clone calls in TCRdb were regenerated from the public reads with CATT, after which identical DNA sequences shared one row. The V and J calls shown here were made by TCRdb, not taken from the authors' results. Within this sample are hundreds of delta-chain clones, with around 58% of them counted one time only. In total, the top ten clones hold 20% to 30% of the sample.

Concerning this clone: Which antigen it targets is not known. This is likely an artifact of a read error, given a far larger clone one base away.

This sample comprised peripheral blood, obtained at time point 4 of longitudinal follow-up. Here the chain combines TRDV1 and TRDJ1; the D gene identity is not certain. The TCR sequence derives from a human donor who was a Ugandan infant, either HIV-exposed or HIV-unexposed (not recorded which). This receptor has the CDR3 CALGEPVDMPSWHFGADKLIF. The sequenced DNA: TGTGCTCTTGGGGAACCCGTCGATATGCCGTCCTGGCACTTCGGTGCCGATAAACTCATCTTT.